These T cell receptor beta chains were read from a single sample in a study of OX40 agonist ivuxolimab in advanced cancers. Libraries were prepared by immunoSEQ multiplex PCR; TCRdb keeps only in-frame clonotypes and omits some of them. This sample has some 80,000 clones, with 89% found just once. This specimen was CD4+ or CD8+ T cells sorted from blood, taken in a trial of the OX40 agonist ivuxolimab. All receptors come from an adult with an advanced solid tumor such as melanoma, head and neck, liver or kidney cancer. CDR3s include the opening cysteine and the closing phenylalanine or tryptophan. A D gene is named only where the DNA matches it firmly. Part of the rows lack a size; the others show once, few, many or a class for expanded clones.

TRBV10-3,TRBD1,-,TRBJ1-1,TGTGCCATCAGTACCGGGACAGCCACTGAAGCTTTCTTT,CAISTGTATEAFF
TRBV27,TRBD1,-,TRBJ2-3,TGTGCCAGCTACTTGGGGACAGGGCCCTTCCGTACGCAGTATTTT,CASYLGTGPFRTQYF
TRBV9,TRBD1,-,TRBJ2-1,TGTGCCAGCAGCGGCGGCCCGGGACAGGGGAGATACAATGAGCAGTTCTTC,CASSGGPGQGRYNEQFF
TRBV6-6,TRBD1,-,TRBJ1-2,TGTGCCAGCAGTTACTCCGGGACAGGGACCGGCTACACCTTC,CASSYSGTGTGYTF
TRBV5-1,TRBD1,-,TRBJ1-3,TGCGCCAGCAGCCGGACAGGGGGATCGACTGGAAACACCATATATTTT,CASSRTGGSTGNTIYF
TRBV9,TRBD1,-,TRBJ2-3,TGTGCCAGCAGCGTAGTAGGGGGCGGCACAGATACGCAGTATTTT,CASSVVGGGTDTQYF
TRBV7-2,TRBD2,-,TRBJ2-3,TGTGCCAGCAGCCCGATAGCGGGAGGAGATACGCAGTATTTT,CASSPIAGGDTQYF
TRBV4-3,-,once,TRBJ2-6,TGCGCCAGCAGCCAAGAGGCACAGGGCTCTGGGGCCAACGTCCTGACTTTC,CASSQEAQGSGANVLTF
TRBV2,-,-,TRBJ2-3,TGTGCCAGCAGTGAAGGGTCGCGCCCGGCAGATACGCAGTATTTT,CASSEGSRPADTQYF
TRBV19,TRBD2,-,TRBJ2-3,TGTGCCAGTCAACATACTAGCGTAAGGCCCACAGATACGCAGTATTTT,CASQHTSVRPTDTQYF
TRBV7-9,-,once,TRBJ1-4,TGTGCCAGCAGCCCCCGATCGACAGTCAGCGAAAAACTGTTTTTT,CASSPRSTVSEKLFF
TRBV7-8,-,-,TRBJ1-1,TGTGCCAGCAGCCAGACCGGACTTTCGGCTTTCTTT,CASSQTGLSAFF
TRBV11-3,-,-,TRBJ1-1,TGTGCCAGCAGAAAGGGAGCTCGGAACACTGAAGCTTTCTTT,CASRKGARNTEAFF
TRBV7-9,-,-,TRBJ2-3,TGTGCCAGCAGCTTAATGTCCGATACGCAGTATTTT,CASSLMSDTQYF
TRBV15,-,-,TRBJ2-7,TGTGCCACCAGCAGGGTAGTCGGGGGTCAGTACGAGCAGTACTTC,CATSRVVGGQYEQYF
TRBV7-2,TRBD2,-,TRBJ2-1,TGTGCCAGCAGCTTAAGCGGGACTTCCTACAATGAGCAGTTCTTC,CASSLSGTSYNEQFF
TRBV14,-,-,TRBJ2-5,TGTGCCAGCAGCCCGGGTGGAGCACTGCGGCAGTACTTC,CASSPGGALRQYF
TRBV5-4,-,-,TRBJ2-5,TGTGCCAGCAGCTTGGTGGGGATCCGCCAAGAGACCCAGTACTTC,CASSLVGIRQETQYF
TRBV30,-,-,TRBJ1-3,TGTGCCACAAACCCCAGGGACTCTAATGGAAACACCATATATTTT,CATNPRDSNGNTIYF
TRBV7-8,-,-,TRBJ1-3,TGTGCCAGCAGCTTAGTCCCGGGACCCTCTGGAAACACCATATATTTT,CASSLVPGPSGNTIYF
TRBV7-2,-,-,TRBJ2-1,TGTGCCAGCAGCTTAGACTCAGGGGGGTACAATGAGCAGTTCTTC,CASSLDSGGYNEQFF
TRBV7-9,TRBD1,few,TRBJ2-1,TGTGCCAGGACAGGGGTTTCCTACAATGAGCAGTTCTTC,CARTGVSYNEQFF
TRBV6-5,TRBD1,once,TRBJ1-1,TGTGCCAGCAGTCGTCCCGGGACAGGTAGGACTGAAGCTTTCTTT,CASSRPGTGRTEAFF
TRBV15,-,once,TRBJ1-4,TGTGCCACCAGCAGAGACAGGGAAAAACTGTTTTTT,CATSRDREKLFF
TRBV30,-,-,TRBJ2-3,TGTGCCTGGAGTGTAGGGGGGTTACCAGATACGCAGTATTTT,CAWSVGGLPDTQYF
TRBV19,-,few,TRBJ1-5,TGTGCCAGTAGGGACATAACGATCAATCAGCCCCAGCATTTT,CASRDITINQPQHF
TRBV29-1,-,-,TRBJ2-7,TGCAGCGTTGAAGGAGAGGCCGAGCAGTACTTC,CSVEGEAEQYF
TRBV19,-,-,TRBJ2-1,TGTGCCAGTAGTACCTCGCCGTGGGCGGGATCCCCCAAAGGCTACAATGAGCAGTTCTTC,CASSTSPWAGSPKGYNEQFF